Listed below are T cell receptor beta chains from one sample, sequenced in a study of tissue T cells after allogeneic stem cell transplantation. The data were produced by immunoSEQ multiplex PCR, yet TCRdb's version contains in-frame clones alone and is incomplete. The table shows more than 7,000 clones, with 56% occurring only once. Sequencing used tissue from the jejunum, obtained at autopsy. Receptor source: a female donor of 60 years or more with lung cancer. Each CDR3 is given with its conserved first and last residue. D genes are given only for firm matches. Expanded clones are given a class, and other clones once, few, many or no size at all.

>few|TRBV7-8|NA|TRBJ1-3
TGTGCCAGCAGCTTCCAAAAGAGGCGACAGGCGTCCAGCTCTGGAAACACCATATATTTT
CASSFQKRRQASSSGNTIYF
>few|TRBV5-1|NA|TRBJ2-7
TGCGCCAGCAGCTTGGTGGGCAGCGACGAGCAGTACTTC
CASSLVGSDEQYF
>NA|TRBV2|NA|TRBJ1-4
TGTGCCAGCAGTGAAGCGCCAATGGGGGTCGGGTCTAATGAAAAACTGTTTTTT
CASSEAPMGVGSNEKLFF
>few|TRBV19|NA|TRBJ2-1
TGTGCCAGTAGTAGGGGTCGACAGGGAGGATCCTACAATGAGCAGTTCTTC
CASSRGRQGGSYNEQFF
>few|TRBV6-5|TRBD1|TRBJ2-7
TGTGCCAGCAGCTCTCACAGGGGTAGGGCCGAGCAGTACTTC
CASSSHRGRAEQYF
>once|TRBV29-1|NA|TRBJ1-2
TGCCGCGGTGCGGGGGCGGGGGCCCTCTTCTATGGCTACACCTTC
CRGAGAGALFYGYTF
>few|TRBV9|TRBD1|TRBJ2-2
TGTGCCAGCAGCGTAGGGGCGACAGGGCTGTTCACCGGGGAGCTGTTTTTT
CASSVGATGLFTGELFF
>NA|TRBV7-8|NA|TRBJ1-3
TGTGCCAGCAGCCTAAGCGGGAATACGGCTGGAAACACCATATATTTT
CASSLSGNTAGNTIYF
>NA|TRBV7-8|TRBD1|TRBJ2-7
TGTGCCAGCAGCAAAGTGGGACAGGAGCCTTACGAGCAGTACTTC
CASSKVGQEPYEQYF
>NA|TRBV18|NA|TRBJ2-7
TGTGCCAGCTCACCACCGGGGGGGGGCCACGAGCAGTACTTC
CASSPPGGGHEQYF
>once|TRBV6-6|TRBD1|TRBJ2-7
TGTGCCAGCAGTAAGGGGACAGGTGGCGTCTACGAGCAGTACTTC
CASSKGTGGVYEQYF
>NA|TRBV2|TRBD1|TRBJ1-2
TGTGCCAGCAGCTCGACAGGGGGCGCTCAGTATGGCTACACCTTC
CASSSTGGAQYGYTF
>few|TRBV6-5|NA|TRBJ1-4
TGTGCCAGCGCGGTAGTTGGGGAAAAACTGTTTTTT
CASAVVGEKLFF
>large|TRBV30|NA|TRBJ2-5
TGTGCCTGGGAGGGGGGAGAGACCCAGTACTTC
CAWEGGETQYF
>few|TRBV19|TRBD2|TRBJ2-5
TGTGCCAGTAGTGAGCTAGCGGGGGGGCGAGAGACCCAGTACTTC
CASSELAGGRETQYF
>NA|TRBV21-1|NA|TRBJ1-4
TGTGCCAGCAGCAAAGGGGGGGCAGGCTTTGCAACTAATGAAAAACTGTTTTTT
CASSKGGAGFATNEKLFF
>NA|TRBV19|NA|TRBJ1-2
TGTGCCAGTAGTATAGGGTCCGGGCTTGTCAACTATGGCTACACCTTC
CASSIGSGLVNYGYTF
>NA|TRBV19|NA|TRBJ1-5
TGTGCCAGTAGTAAGAACCCAGTAGCGGATCAGCCCCAGCATTTT
CASSKNPVADQPQHF
>once|TRBV19|TRBD1|TRBJ2-5
TGTGCCAGTAGTATCGGGACAGGGGGCCGAGAGACCCAGTACTTC
CASSIGTGGRETQYF
>NA|TRBV4-2|NA|TRBJ1-5
TGTGCCAGCAGCCAAGATGGGGGCTATCGGGCCCAGCATTTT
CASSQDGGYRAQHF
>NA|TRBV6-5|NA|TRBJ1-5
TGTGCCAGCGGCCGACAGAGCAATCAGCCCCAGCATTTT
CASGRQSNQPQHF
>once|TRBV12-3/TRBV12-4|NA|TRBJ2-3
TGTGCCAGCAGATACAGCACAGATACGCAGTATTTT
CASRYSTDTQYF
>NA|TRBV7-3|NA|TRBJ2-6
TGTGCCAGCAGCGTACAGGGTGCTGGGGCCAACGTCCTGACTTTC
CASSVQGAGANVLTF
>NA|TRBV7-2|TRBD1|TRBJ2-3
TGTGCCAGCAGCTCCCAGGGGGTCCGCCAAGATACGCAGTATTTT
CASSSQGVRQDTQYF
>NA|TRBV12-1|NA|TRBJ2-5
TGTGCCAGCAGCTTTGGAGTCCGGGGGGTTCAAGAGACCCAGTACTTC
CASSFGVRGVQETQYF
>NA|TRBV15|NA|TRBJ2-2
TGTGCCACCAGCAGAGATCCGGCTAACGGGGAGCTGTTTTTT
CATSRDPANGELFF
>few|TRBV27|NA|TRBJ1-2
TGTGCCAGCAGTTTATTTTCAGGGAGCGGCTACACCTTC
CASSLFSGSGYTF
>NA|TRBV7-9|NA|TRBJ2-4
TGTGCCAGCAGCTTAAACGTGGTAGGCATTCAGTACTTC
CASSLNVVGIQYF
>few|TRBV2|NA|TRBJ1-1
TGTGCCAGCAGTGGATCCGGACTGAACACTGAAGCTTTCTTT
CASSGSGLNTEAFF
>NA|TRBV7-2|NA|TRBJ1-6
TGTGCCAGCAGCTTACTGCCGGGAAATCCATGGGATTCACCCCTCCACTTT
CASSLLPGNPWDSPLHF
>NA|TRBV6-2/TRBV6-3|NA|TRBJ2-7
TGTGCCAGCAGTCGGGGACTCGGCACCTACGAGCAGTACTTC
CASSRGLGTYEQYF
>NA|TRBV2|TRBD2|TRBJ2-1
TGTGCCAGCTGGCGCGGGGGGGCTTTTTTCAATGAGCAGTTCTTC
CASWRGGAFFNEQFF
>few|TRBV4-1|NA|TRBJ1-4
TGCGCCAGCAGCCAAAGGTTAGGGGTAGGGCCGGGTGAAAAACTGTTTTTT
CASSQRLGVGPGEKLFF
>NA|TRBV10-1|TRBD1|TRBJ1-4
TGCGCCAGGGGGGGAGGGGGCCAAGCAACTAATGAAAAACTGTTTTTT
CARGGGGQATNEKLFF
>NA|TRBV9|NA|TRBJ2-3
TGTGCCAGCAGCGTAACTGGACTGGGGCTAAGCACAGATACGCAGTATTTT
CASSVTGLGLSTDTQYF
>once|TRBV6-5|NA|TRBJ1-2
TGTGCCAGCAGCCTCATGGACGGCTATGGCTACACCTTC
CASSLMDGYGYTF
>NA|TRBV20-1|NA|TRBJ1-2
TGCAGTGCTAGTCCCCACGGGGGCGGCGCCAACTATGGCTACACCTTC
CSASPHGGGANYGYTF
>NA|TRBV7-8|NA|TRBJ2-3
TGTGCCAGCAGCTTGGGCTTCGAGGCAGATACGCAGTATTTT
CASSLGFEADTQYF
>NA|TRBV7-2|TRBD2|TRBJ2-3
TGTGCCAGCAGCTTAACTAGCGGGGGGTCAGGGCGGTGGGATACGCAGTATTTT
CASSLTSGGSGRWDTQYF
>NA|TRBV29-1|TRBD1|TRBJ1-1
TGCAGCGCGGGGACAGCCTTCAACACTGAAGCTTTCTTT
CSAGTAFNTEAFF
>medium-sized|TRBV9|TRBD2|TRBJ2-3
TGTGCCAGCAGCCCAACTAGCGGGGGCACATCATTTGATACGCAGTATTTT
CASSPTSGGTSFDTQYF
>NA|TRBV5-1|TRBD2|TRBJ2-7
TGCGCCAGCAGCTTGGCCGGGCCCACCGGGACTACGACCTACGAGCAGTACTTC
CASSLAGPTGTTTYEQYF
>NA|TRBV5-1|TRBD1|TRBJ1-2
TGCGCCAGCTACTTACAGGGGGCTGGCGGCTACACCTTC
CASYLQGAGGYTF
>large|TRBV12-3/TRBV12-4|NA|TRBJ2-2
TGTGCCAGCAGACTTGCCCACGGGGAGCTGTTTTTT
CASRLAHGELFF
>NA|TRBV6-5|TRBD1|TRBJ1-5
TGTGCCAGCAGTTCCAGGGGGCGCGGTCAGCCCCAGCATTTT
CASSSRGRGQPQHF
>few|TRBV3-1/TRBV3-2|NA|TRBJ1-5
TGTGCCAGCAGCGACAAAACCAATCAGCCCCAGCATTTT
CASSDKTNQPQHF
>NA|TRBV11-2|TRBD2|TRBJ2-7
TGTGCCAGCAGCCCCGGGAGCGGGGGACCCTACGAGCAGTACTTC
CASSPGSGGPYEQYF
>NA|TRBV7-2|NA|TRBJ2-7
TGTGCCAGCAGCTTATTTCCTACGCCGGATGAGCAGTACTTC
CASSLFPTPDEQYF
>NA|TRBV10-3|TRBD2|TRBJ2-7
TGTGCCATCAATGAAGGCGGGAGGGCCACCTACGAGCAGTACTTC
CAINEGGRATYEQYF
>NA|TRBV5-1|TRBD1|TRBJ2-5
TGCGCCAGCAGCATCGACGGGACAGTAAGACCCCAGTACTTC
CASSIDGTVRPQYF
>NA|TRBV10-3|TRBD1|TRBJ1-2
TGTGCCATCAGTGAGCCTCCCGGACAGGGGGCGAAGGGCTACACCTTC
CAISEPPGQGAKGYTF
>once|TRBV11-2|NA|TRBJ2-5
TGTGCCAGCACCGACCCAGGGGCCCAAGAGACCCAGTACTTC
CASTDPGAQETQYF
>NA|TRBV20-1|NA|TRBJ1-2
TGCAGTGCTAGTTTGGGGGCCGCTAACTATGGCTACACCTTC
CSASLGAANYGYTF
>NA|TRBV9|NA|TRBJ1-2
TGTGCCAGCAGCGGCGGACAATTCTATGAAGGCTACACCTTC
CASSGGQFYEGYTF